The 8 T cell receptor beta chains in this list originate from one sample, sequenced in a study of T cells in Graves' hyperthyroidism and ophthalmopathy. RNA transcripts yielded amplified TCR beta CDR3 regions. Carried out on the TCR CDR3, a first-round RT-PCR used the HTBI primer set. TCRdb recomputed calls from the multiplex PCR reads with MiXCR, one row per CDR3 protein. The table has a few hundred thousand distinct CDR3 sequences, approximately 25% seen once. Sequenced input: blood. The receptors stem from a man aged 50-60 years with Graves' hyperthyroidism.

This sequence joins TRBV7-3 and TRBJ2-3; 8 bases agree with TRBD2. The V gene end was trimmed by 5 bases and the J gene end by 0 bases; junction bases not matched to a gene: 7. Germline V gene data show CDR1 as SGHTA and CDR2 as FQGTGA. The CDR3 length is 16 residues. Written as DNA, the CDR3 is TGTGCCAGCAGCCCGGGACTAGGTTATAGCACAGATACGCAGTATTTT. Translation: CASSPGLGYSTDTQYF.

The chain employs TRBV10-2 and TRBJ2-7; D not certain. Per the germline V gene, CDR1 is WSHSY and CDR2 is SAAADI. Trimming removed 2 bases from V and 4 bases from J, with 12 bases in between. The CDR3 is made up of 14 amino acids. Here the CDR3 reads CASSEPSPPYEQYF. CDR3 DNA: TGCGCCAGCAGTGAGCCCTCCCCGCCTTACGAGCAGTACTTC.

This clonotype was recorded a few times. This chain links TRBV7-2 with TRBJ2-7; 7 nucleotides align to TRBD2. The CDR3 loop spans 14 amino acids. Trimming took 5 bases from V and 6 from J; bases not matched to a gene: 10. Germline CDR1 and CDR2: SGHTA and FQGNSA. The CDR3 DNA follows: TGTGCCAGCAGCCTCCGATGGCGGGGGAGCGAGCAGTACTTC. Its protein is CASSLRWRGSEQYF.

J is TRBJ2-7 and V is TRBV29-1, with D possibly TRBD1 on 6 matching bases. This CDR3 has 13 amino acids. Germline V gene sequence: CDR1 SQVTM, CDR2 ANQGSEA. Trimming shortened V by 1 base and J by 2 bases, and 9 bases separated the two germline ends. As DNA, the CDR3 is TGCAGCGTTGAAGGGCAGGGGACCTACGAGCAGTACTTC. This sequence encodes CSVEGQGTYEQYF.

Remarks on this clonotype: A much larger clone differs from this one at a single base, so this may be a read error. The J gene is TRBJ2-3, the V gene TRBV28; TRBD1 or TRBD2 may be the D gene (5 bases each). CDR1 MDHEN and CDR2 SYDVKM come from the germline V gene. CDR3 length: 15 residues. The V end lost 8 bases, the J end lost 1 base, and 16 bases lay between the germline ends. The CDR3 DNA follows: TGTGCCAGCGGCCCTCAGGGTAGCGGCACAGATACGCAGTATTTT. Protein product: CASGPQGSGTDTQYF. The variable domain in full, with the rest retrieved from reference TRBV28 and TRBJ2-3, is DVKVTQSSRYLVKRTGEKVFLECVQDMDHENMFWYRQDPGLGLRLIYFSYDVKMKEKGDIPEGYSVSREKKERFSLILESASTNQTSMYLCASGPQGSGTDTQYFGPGTRLTVL.

This clonotype was found a few times. The chain has TRBV24-1 and TRBJ2-3, with 9 bases matching TRBD2. Germline lookup yields CDR1 KGHDR and CDR2 SFDVKD. V dropped 1 base and J dropped 4; count of bases not matched to a gene: 5. There are 16 residues in the CDR3. The CDR3 is CATSDLPREGADTQYF. Here the CDR3 DNA reads TGTGCCACCAGTGATTTACCGCGGGAGGGAGCAGATACGCAGTATTTT.

This rearrangement joins TRBV28 to TRBJ2-5; TRBD1 matches 7 bases. J lost 0 bases, V lost 10 bases, and 11 bases had no gene match. Germline V gene lookup returns CDR1 MDHEN and CDR2 SYDVKM. The CDR3 contains 15 residues. The CDR3 nucleotides are TGTGCCACCGGGCCGGGACAGTGGTACCAAGAGACCCAGTACTTC. Translating it yields CATGPGQWYQETQYF.

This clonotype was seen many times. This chain uses TRBV12-3 or TRBV12-4 with TRBJ2-2; no definite D call. Trimming left V 8 bases short and J 2 bases short, with 9 bases between. This CDR3 has 13 amino acids. The CDR3 coding sequence is TGTGCCAGCTCAAGTCATAACACCGGGGAGCTGTTTTTT. Encoded protein: CASSSHNTGELFF.